The sequence of this T cell receptor beta chain was determined in a study of cytomegalovirus exposure and HLA in healthy donors. PCR primers comprised 60 Vbeta and 13 Jbeta primers. The method was immunoSEQ multiplex PCR; TCRdb's version includes in-frame clones alone and lacks a portion of them. This sample contains around 25,000 clones. CDR3 size: 17 residues. Germline values: CDR1 SGHRS, CDR2 YFSETQ. The ends lost 4 bases at V and 3 bases at J; junction bases unmatched: 15. Sequencing input: PBMCs. This rearrangement joins TRBV5-1 to TRBJ2-5; 7 bases are shared with TRBD2. The sequence was collected from a male donor in good health and CMV-seropositive. The CDR3 spells CASSPLGTTTTKETQYF. Here the CDR3 DNA reads TGCGCCAGCAGCCCCCTCGGGACTACAACCACCAAAGAGACCCAGTACTTC.